This paragraph reports one T cell receptor beta chain. This record belongs to a study of STAT5B mutations in CD4+ large granular lymphocyte leukemia. Here immunoSEQ multiplex PCR was the method, and the copy in TCRdb shows in-frame clones only, minus some. The table includes about 35,000 clones, about two thirds detected once. The TCR was taken from a human donor in good health. The sequencing sample was made of CD4+ T cells from blood buffy coats.

CDR3 nucleotide sequence: TGTGCCAGCAGCTTGGGTTGGGGGAACAATGAGCAGTTCTTC. This gives the protein CASSLGWGNNEQFF. The chain carries TRBV5-4 and TRBJ2-1; either TRBD1 or TRBD2 may supply D (5 bases each). CDR1 and CDR2 (germline): SGHNT, YYREEE (reference sequence). Trimming shortened V by 0 bases and J by 5 bases, and 9 bases separated the two germline ends. The CDR3 runs 14 residues. Full variable domain (outside the CDR3, taken from reference TRBV5-4 and TRBJ2-1): ETGVTQSPTHLIKTRGQQVTLRCSSQSGHNTVSWYQQALGQGPQFIFQYYREEENGRGNFPPRFSGLQFPNYSSELNVNALELDDSALYLCASSLGWGNNEQFFGPGTRLTVL.